The rows below give T cell receptor beta chains drawn from one sample of a study of cytomegalovirus exposure and HLA in healthy donors. Sequencing was performed with immunoSEQ multiplex PCR; in TCRdb, only in-frame clones are kept and a portion is missing. The repertoire holds about 180,000 clones, with about 75% as singletons. The sequenced material came from PBMCs. Receptor source: a female donor in good health and CMV-seronegative. The CDR3 runs from the conserved cysteine through the conserved F or W. D genes are given only for firm matches. Clone size is not always given. Where it is, it says once, few, many or a class for expanded clones.

len,v_gene,abundance,j_gene,d_gene,CDR3aa
14,TRBV7-3,.,TRBJ2-3,.,CASSSQGSTDTQYF
13,TRBV6-4,once,TRBJ1-1,.,CATSKLSNTEAFF
11,TRBV9,.,TRBJ1-2,.,CASRSNYGYTF
15,TRBV15,.,TRBJ1-1,.,CATSREKGLNTEAFF
14,TRBV11-2,.,TRBJ1-6,TRBD1,CASSLETGGSPLHF
16,TRBV28,.,TRBJ2-6,TRBD1,CASGGQGQSGANVLTF
16,TRBV9,few,TRBJ2-3,.,CASSVDGAPLTDTQYF
14,TRBV5-8,once,TRBJ2-7,TRBD2,CASSLAGGDDEQYF
13,TRBV5-8,.,TRBJ2-1,.,CASSLGAGTAQFF
14,TRBV4-2,.,TRBJ2-7,TRBD1,CASSQVGQGTEQYF
16,TRBV28,.,TRBJ1-4,.,CASSSGGGLFNEKLFF
15,TRBV7-2,.,TRBJ2-5,.,CASTPHPGAGETQYF
13,TRBV11-2,.,TRBJ2-3,.,CASSPDPPGTQYF
15,TRBV6-5,few,TRBJ2-7,.,CASSNPGGFAYEQYF
12,TRBV10-3,.,TRBJ1-1,.,CAIKPPGTEAFF
15,TRBV7-9,.,TRBJ1-3,.,CASSAHTASGNTIYF
17,TRBV27,.,TRBJ2-7,TRBD2,CASSPPGLEMPSYEQYF
15,TRBV7-8,.,TRBJ2-3,.,CASSGRDIRGDTQYF
13,TRBV5-1,.,TRBJ2-7,.,CASSWGLNYEQYF
15,TRBV4-2,.,TRBJ1-2,.,CASSQTREGLYGYTF
15,TRBV6-5,few,TRBJ1-2,.,CASSFPSTGDYGYTF
14,TRBV4-1,few,TRBJ2-7,TRBD1,CASSRQTGFYEQYF
14,TRBV11-2,.,TRBJ2-2,TRBD2,CASSPLWEGGELFF
14,TRBV27,.,TRBJ2-4,TRBD1,CASSDRDIKNIQYF
15,TRBV7-9,.,TRBJ1-2,TRBD1,CASSLKTGGEGGYTF